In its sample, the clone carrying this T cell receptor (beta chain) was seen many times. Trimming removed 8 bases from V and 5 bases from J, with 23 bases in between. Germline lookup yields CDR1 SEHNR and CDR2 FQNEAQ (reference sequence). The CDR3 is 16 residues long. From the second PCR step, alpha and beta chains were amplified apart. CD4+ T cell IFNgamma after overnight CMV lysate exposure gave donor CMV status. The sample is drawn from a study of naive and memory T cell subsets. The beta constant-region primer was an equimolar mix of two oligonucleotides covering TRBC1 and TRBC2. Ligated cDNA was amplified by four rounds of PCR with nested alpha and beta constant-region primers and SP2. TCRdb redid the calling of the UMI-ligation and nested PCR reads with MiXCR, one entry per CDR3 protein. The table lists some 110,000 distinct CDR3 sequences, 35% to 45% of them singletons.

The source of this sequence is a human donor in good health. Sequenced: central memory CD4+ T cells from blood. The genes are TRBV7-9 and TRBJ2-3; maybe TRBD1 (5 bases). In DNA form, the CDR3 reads TGTGCCAGCGCCTTCCCTAGGAGTAACCAGGGAGATACGCAGTATTTT. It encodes CASAFPRSNQGDTQYF.